A selection of T cell receptor beta chains follows, all from one sample in a study of shared clonotypes between healthy human individuals. Only in-frame clones appear in the TCRdb table, and some are missing; sequencing was by immunoSEQ multiplex PCR. The sample holds hundreds of thousands of clones, approximately 73% seen once. The specimen sequenced was memory CD4+ T cells sorted from blood. The source of these receptors is a woman aged 25 to 39 in good health. Both conserved end residues are part of each CDR3. The order of the fields is CDR3 protein, CDR3 DNA, clone size, D gene, V gene, J gene. The D gene is left open where the match is weak. Where a row states a size, it is once, few, many or the class of an expanded clone; other rows omit it.

CDR3 protein: CASSLGGLAAYEQYF
CDR3 DNA: TGTGCCAGCAGCTTAGGGGGACTAGCGGCCTACGAGCAGTACTTC
clone size: .
D gene: TRBD2
V gene: TRBV7-9
J gene: TRBJ2-7

CDR3 protein: CATSPPGGNTGELFF
CDR3 DNA: TGTGCCACCTCTCCTCCAGGTGGGAACACCGGGGAGCTGTTTTTT
clone size: .
D gene: .
V gene: TRBV2
J gene: TRBJ2-2

CDR3 protein: CASSPYGTSGVSYNEQFF
CDR3 DNA: TGCGCCAGCAGCCCGTACGGGACTAGCGGGGTCTCCTACAATGAGCAGTTCTTC
clone size: few
D gene: TRBD2
V gene: TRBV5-1
J gene: TRBJ2-1

CDR3 protein: CASSPGFEKRSDYEQYF
CDR3 DNA: TGTGCCAGCAGCCCAGGGTTCGAAAAGCGATCGGACTACGAGCAGTACTTC
clone size: few
D gene: .
V gene: TRBV7-2
J gene: TRBJ2-7

CDR3 protein: CAWSWDSRGNTIYF
CDR3 DNA: TGTGCCTGGAGTTGGGACAGCAGAGGAAACACCATATATTTT
clone size: .
D gene: TRBD1
V gene: TRBV30
J gene: TRBJ1-3

CDR3 protein: CASSFPGNTIYF
CDR3 DNA: TGTGCCAGCAGCTTCCCAGGAAACACCATATATTTT
clone size: .
D gene: .
V gene: TRBV5-4
J gene: TRBJ1-3

CDR3 protein: CASSQGGQGAGETQYF
CDR3 DNA: TGCGCCAGCAGCCAAGGCGGACAGGGGGCAGGGGAGACCCAGTACTTC
clone size: .
D gene: TRBD1
V gene: TRBV4-1
J gene: TRBJ2-5

CDR3 protein: CASLTSGRTDTQYF
CDR3 DNA: TGTGCCAGTCTAACTAGCGGGAGGACAGATACGCAGTATTTT
clone size: .
D gene: TRBD2
V gene: TRBV28
J gene: TRBJ2-3

CDR3 protein: CASSYSTGGQPQHF
CDR3 DNA: TGTGCCAGCAGTTACTCGACAGGAGGACAGCCCCAGCATTTT
clone size: many
D gene: .
V gene: TRBV6-5
J gene: TRBJ1-5

CDR3 protein: CASGTRQGAIGELFF
CDR3 DNA: TGTGCCAGTGGGACAAGACAGGGGGCTATCGGGGAGCTGTTTTTT
clone size: once
D gene: TRBD1
V gene: TRBV19
J gene: TRBJ2-2

CDR3 protein: CASSVGQGLYGYTF
CDR3 DNA: TGTGCCAGCAGCGTAGGACAGGGATTATATGGCTACACCTTC
clone size: .
D gene: TRBD1
V gene: TRBV9
J gene: TRBJ1-2

CDR3 protein: CASSEGGNTGELFF
CDR3 DNA: TGTGCCAGCAGTGAGGGTGGCAACACCGGGGAGCTGTTTTTT
clone size: .
D gene: .
V gene: TRBV6-4
J gene: TRBJ2-2

CDR3 protein: CASSPSGGDYGYTF
CDR3 DNA: TGTGCCAGCTCCCCATCCGGGGGAGATTATGGCTACACCTTC
clone size: many
D gene: .
V gene: TRBV18
J gene: TRBJ1-2

CDR3 protein: CASSQTIPGTSGTNTGELFF
CDR3 DNA: TGCGCCAGCAGCCAAACTATTCCCGGGACTAGCGGGACGAACACCGGGGAGCTGTTTTTT
clone size: .
D gene: TRBD2
V gene: TRBV4-1
J gene: TRBJ2-2

CDR3 protein: CASSLASGNTEAFF
CDR3 DNA: TGCGCCAGCAGCTTGGCCTCAGGGAACACTGAAGCTTTCTTT
clone size: .
D gene: .
V gene: TRBV5-1
J gene: TRBJ1-1

CDR3 protein: CASTLLGNTGELFF
CDR3 DNA: TGTGCCAGCACTCTGCTCGGAAACACCGGGGAGCTGTTTTTT
clone size: .
D gene: .
V gene: TRBV5-6
J gene: TRBJ2-2

CDR3 protein: CASRGLSRPLDEQYF
CDR3 DNA: TGTGCCAGTAGGGGGCTCTCGCGGCCTTTGGACGAGCAGTACTTC
clone size: .
D gene: .
V gene: TRBV19
J gene: TRBJ2-7

CDR3 protein: CASSQIGLNQPQHF
CDR3 DNA: TGCGCCAGCAGCCAGATCGGACTCAATCAGCCCCAGCATTTT
clone size: .
D gene: .
V gene: TRBV4-1
J gene: TRBJ1-5

CDR3 protein: CASSREPEGRPQHF
CDR3 DNA: TGTGCCAGCAGTAGGGAGCCTGAGGGGAGGCCCCAGCATTTT
clone size: .
D gene: .
V gene: TRBV6-4
J gene: TRBJ1-5

CDR3 protein: CSVVGGNTEAFF
CDR3 DNA: TGCAGCGTTGTGGGGGGCAACACTGAAGCTTTCTTT
clone size: .
D gene: .
V gene: TRBV29-1
J gene: TRBJ1-1

CDR3 protein: CASSQDRGPGNDF
CDR3 DNA: TGCGCCAGCAGCCAGGACAGGGGGCCGGGAAACGACTTC
clone size: .
D gene: TRBD1
V gene: TRBV4-1
J gene: TRBJ1-2

CDR3 protein: CASSYGRTPSTDTQYF
CDR3 DNA: TGTGCCAGCAGTTACGGTAGGACGCCTAGCACAGATACGCAGTATTTT
clone size: .
D gene: .
V gene: TRBV6-5
J gene: TRBJ2-3

CDR3 protein: CASSSGTSSYNEQFF
CDR3 DNA: TGTGCCAGCAGTTCCGGGACTAGCAGTTACAATGAGCAGTTCTTC
clone size: .
D gene: TRBD2
V gene: TRBV28
J gene: TRBJ2-1

CDR3 protein: CASSFGQSGGEQFF
CDR3 DNA: TGCGCCAGCAGCTTCGGACAGTCCGGAGGGGAGCAGTTCTTC
clone size: few
D gene: .
V gene: TRBV5-1
J gene: TRBJ2-1

CDR3 protein: CASSMGSGAYEQYF
CDR3 DNA: TGTGCCAGCAGCATGGGATCCGGGGCCTACGAGCAGTACTTC
clone size: .
D gene: .
V gene: TRBV2
J gene: TRBJ2-7

CDR3 protein: CASSSQGTYEQYF
CDR3 DNA: TGTGCCAGCAGCTCACAGGGAACCTACGAGCAGTACTTC
clone size: few
D gene: .
V gene: TRBV11-2
J gene: TRBJ2-7

CDR3 protein: CASSLQAGGSYEQYF
CDR3 DNA: TGTGCCAGCAGCTTACAAGCGGGAGGAAGCTACGAGCAGTACTTC
clone size: .
D gene: TRBD2
V gene: TRBV7-2
J gene: TRBJ2-7

CDR3 protein: CASVALAGAKNIQYF
CDR3 DNA: TGTGCCAGCGTGGCGCTAGCGGGAGCAAAAAACATTCAGTACTTC
clone size: .
D gene: TRBD2
V gene: TRBV28
J gene: TRBJ2-4

CDR3 protein: CSTGQLHSTQYF
CDR3 DNA: TGCAGCACCGGACAATTACACAGTACGCAGTATTTT
clone size: .
D gene: .
V gene: TRBV29-1
J gene: TRBJ2-3

CDR3 protein: CASSRPGPGANVLTF
CDR3 DNA: TGTGCCAGCAGCCGTCCAGGGCCTGGGGCCAACGTCCTGACTTTC
clone size: few
D gene: .
V gene: TRBV4-2
J gene: TRBJ2-6

CDR3 protein: CASRHRPKYEQYF
CDR3 DNA: TGTGCCAGCAGACATCGGCCTAAGTACGAGCAGTACTTC
clone size: few
D gene: .
V gene: TRBV6-1
J gene: TRBJ2-7

CDR3 protein: CASSSSDLVYGYTF
CDR3 DNA: TGTGCCAGCAGTTCCTCCGACCTAGTCTATGGCTACACCTTC
clone size: .
D gene: .
V gene: TRBV28
J gene: TRBJ1-2

CDR3 protein: CASSESRGQSTEAFF
CDR3 DNA: TGCGCCAGCAGTGAGTCCCGGGGCCAGAGCACTGAAGCTTTCTTT
clone size: .
D gene: .
V gene: TRBV10-1
J gene: TRBJ1-1

CDR3 protein: CASSVGIGRPYEQYF
CDR3 DNA: TGTGCCAGCAGCGTAGGTATCGGGAGGCCCTACGAGCAGTACTTC
clone size: .
D gene: TRBD2
V gene: TRBV9
J gene: TRBJ2-7

CDR3 protein: CASSLGISGRATDTQYF
CDR3 DNA: TGTGCCAGCAGCTTGGGGATTAGCGGGAGGGCTACAGATACGCAGTATTTT
clone size: .
D gene: TRBD2
V gene: TRBV7-2
J gene: TRBJ2-3

CDR3 protein: CASSGARQRSSYEQYF
CDR3 DNA: TGCGCCAGCAGTGGAGCCCGACAGAGGTCCTCCTACGAGCAGTACTTC
clone size: .
D gene: .
V gene: TRBV10-1
J gene: TRBJ2-7

CDR3 protein: CACQPGRNYEQYF
CDR3 DNA: TGTGCCTGCCAGCCCGGACGGAACTACGAGCAGTACTTC
clone size: .
D gene: .
V gene: TRBV30
J gene: TRBJ2-7

CDR3 protein: CASSRNRDVGQPQHF
CDR3 DNA: TGTGCCAGCAGCAGGAACCGGGACGTCGGTCAGCCCCAGCATTTT
clone size: .
D gene: .
V gene: TRBV27
J gene: TRBJ1-5

CDR3 protein: CASSGPRTSGRYEQYF
CDR3 DNA: TGTGCCAGCAGCGGACCCAGGACTAGCGGGAGGTACGAGCAGTACTTC
clone size: .
D gene: TRBD2
V gene: TRBV11-2
J gene: TRBJ2-7

CDR3 protein: CASSDGYQETQYF
CDR3 DNA: TGTGCCAGCAGTGACGGATACCAAGAGACCCAGTACTTC
clone size: .
D gene: .
V gene: TRBV6-4
J gene: TRBJ2-5

CDR3 protein: CASSLGRDQPQHF
CDR3 DNA: TGTGCCAGCAGCTTAGGAAGAGACCAGCCCCAGCATTTT
clone size: few
D gene: .
V gene: TRBV7-9
J gene: TRBJ1-5

CDR3 protein: CASSYETGGHAYF
CDR3 DNA: TGTGCCAGCAGTTACGAAACGGGAGGGCACGCATATTTT
clone size: many
D gene: TRBD2
V gene: TRBV6-5
J gene: TRBJ2-3

CDR3 protein: CASVGPGNTIYF
CDR3 DNA: TGTGCCAGCGTGGGGCCAGGCAACACCATATATTTT
clone size: .
D gene: .
V gene: TRBV6-5
J gene: TRBJ1-3

CDR3 protein: CASSMGGARGYTF
CDR3 DNA: TGTGCCAGCAGTATGGGGGGCGCGCGTGGCTACACCTTC
clone size: .
D gene: .
V gene: TRBV28
J gene: TRBJ1-2

CDR3 protein: CASSVGQGLREQYF
CDR3 DNA: TGCGCCAGCAGCGTGGGACAGGGGCTGAGGGAGCAGTACTTC
clone size: .
D gene: TRBD1
V gene: TRBV5-1
J gene: TRBJ2-7

CDR3 protein: CASSFVLSNTGELFF
CDR3 DNA: TGTGCCAGCAGCTTCGTGCTATCGAACACCGGGGAGCTGTTTTTT
clone size: few
D gene: .
V gene: TRBV11-1
J gene: TRBJ2-2

CDR3 protein: CASSPQGDQPQHF
CDR3 DNA: TGTGCCAGTAGTCCGCAGGGGGATCAGCCCCAGCATTTT
clone size: .
D gene: TRBD1
V gene: TRBV19
J gene: TRBJ1-5

CDR3 protein: CASSLETGLVEYF
CDR3 DNA: TGTGCCAGCAGCCTGGAGACAGGTCTGGTGGAGTACTTC
clone size: .
D gene: .
V gene: TRBV5-4
J gene: TRBJ2-7

CDR3 protein: CASSNRDRNTEAFF
CDR3 DNA: TGTGCCAGCAGCAACCGGGACCGGAACACTGAAGCTTTCTTT
clone size: .
D gene: .
V gene: TRBV5-4
J gene: TRBJ1-1

CDR3 protein: CASSLQGGDTQYF
CDR3 DNA: TGTGCCAGCAGTCTACAGGGAGGGGATACGCAGTATTTT
clone size: .
D gene: .
V gene: TRBV6-1
J gene: TRBJ2-3

CDR3 protein: CASSRLGLEQFF
CDR3 DNA: TGTGCCAGCAGTCGACTAGGACTTGAGCAGTTCTTC
clone size: .
D gene: .
V gene: TRBV2
J gene: TRBJ2-1

CDR3 protein: CASSEGGGNQPQHF
CDR3 DNA: TGTGCCAGCAGTGAGGGTGGGGGCAATCAGCCCCAGCATTTT
clone size: once
D gene: .
V gene: TRBV28
J gene: TRBJ1-5

CDR3 protein: CSARVIYEQYF
CDR3 DNA: TGCAGTGCTAGAGTCATTTACGAGCAGTACTTC
clone size: once
D gene: .
V gene: TRBV20-1
J gene: TRBJ2-7

CDR3 protein: CASSEVRGNTIYF
CDR3 DNA: TGTGCCAGCAGTGAAGTGCGGGGAAACACCATATATTTT
clone size: .
D gene: .
V gene: TRBV2
J gene: TRBJ1-3